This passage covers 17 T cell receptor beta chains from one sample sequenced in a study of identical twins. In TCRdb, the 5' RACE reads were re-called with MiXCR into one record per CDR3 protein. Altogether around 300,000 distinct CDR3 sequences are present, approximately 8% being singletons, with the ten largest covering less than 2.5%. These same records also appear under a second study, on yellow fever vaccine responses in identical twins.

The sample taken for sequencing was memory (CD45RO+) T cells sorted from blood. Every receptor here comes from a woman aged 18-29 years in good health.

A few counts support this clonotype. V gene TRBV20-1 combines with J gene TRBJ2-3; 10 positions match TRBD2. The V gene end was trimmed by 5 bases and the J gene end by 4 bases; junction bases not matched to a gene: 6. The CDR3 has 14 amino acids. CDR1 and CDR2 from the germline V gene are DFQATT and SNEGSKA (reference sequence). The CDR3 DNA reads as TGCAGTGCTCCTCTAGCGGGAGCCCCAGATACGCAGTATTTT. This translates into CSAPLAGAPDTQYF.

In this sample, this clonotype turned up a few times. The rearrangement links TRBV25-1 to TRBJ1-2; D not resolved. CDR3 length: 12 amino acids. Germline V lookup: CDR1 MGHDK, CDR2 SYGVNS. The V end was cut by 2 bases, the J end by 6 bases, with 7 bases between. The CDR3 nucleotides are TGTGCCAGCAGTGAAAGCGTTCATGGCTACACCTTC. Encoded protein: CASSESVHGYTF.

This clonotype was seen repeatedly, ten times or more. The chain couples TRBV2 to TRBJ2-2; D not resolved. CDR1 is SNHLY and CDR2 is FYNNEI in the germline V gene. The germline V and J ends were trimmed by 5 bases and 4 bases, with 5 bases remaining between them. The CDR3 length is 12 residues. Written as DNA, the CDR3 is TGTGCCAGCAGTAGAACCACCGGGGAGCTGTTTTTT. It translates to CASSRTTGELFF.

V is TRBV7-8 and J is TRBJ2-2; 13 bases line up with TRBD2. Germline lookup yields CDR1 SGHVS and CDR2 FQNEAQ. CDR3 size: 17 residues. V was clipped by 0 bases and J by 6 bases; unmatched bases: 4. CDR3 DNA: TGTGCCAGCAGCTTAGCGCGGACTAGCGGGAGAGCCGGGGAGCTGTTTTTT. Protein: CASSLARTSGRAGELFF.

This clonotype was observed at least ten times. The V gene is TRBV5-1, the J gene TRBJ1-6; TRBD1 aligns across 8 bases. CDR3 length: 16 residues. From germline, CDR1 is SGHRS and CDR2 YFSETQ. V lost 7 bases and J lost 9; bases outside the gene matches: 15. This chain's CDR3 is CASATSPTGVGSPLHF. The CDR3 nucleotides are TGCGCCAGCGCTACTAGTCCGACAGGGGTCGGTTCACCCCTCCACTTT.

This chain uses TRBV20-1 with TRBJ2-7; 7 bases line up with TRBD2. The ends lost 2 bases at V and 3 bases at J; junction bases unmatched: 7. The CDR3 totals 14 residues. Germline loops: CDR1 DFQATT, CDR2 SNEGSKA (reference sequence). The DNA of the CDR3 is TGCAGTGCTAGATCGGCTAGCGGTGTCTACGAGCAGTACTTC. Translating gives CSARSASGVYEQYF.

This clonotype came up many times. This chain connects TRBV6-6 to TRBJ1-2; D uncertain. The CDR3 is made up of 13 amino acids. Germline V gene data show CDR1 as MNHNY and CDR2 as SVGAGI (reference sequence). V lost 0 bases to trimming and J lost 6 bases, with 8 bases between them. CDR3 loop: CASSYSTGNGYTF. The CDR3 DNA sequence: TGTGCCAGCAGTTACTCGACTGGTAATGGCTACACCTTC.

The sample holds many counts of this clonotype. The CDR3 region has the DNA TGTGCCATCAGCGGACTAGCGGGAACTTTCGACGAGCAGTACTTC. It translates to CAISGLAGTFDEQYF. J is TRBJ2-7 and V is TRBV10-3; 12 nucleotides agree with TRBD2. The CDR3 loop spans 15 amino acids. V trimming: 6 bases; J trimming: 5 bases; junction bases outside the gene matches: 8. Germline values: CDR1 ENHRY, CDR2 SYGVKD.

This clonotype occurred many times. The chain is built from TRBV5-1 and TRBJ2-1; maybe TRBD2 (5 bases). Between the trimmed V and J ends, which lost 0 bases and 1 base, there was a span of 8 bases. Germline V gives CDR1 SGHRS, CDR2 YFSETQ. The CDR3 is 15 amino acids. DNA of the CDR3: TGCGCCAGCAGCTTGGAACGGGATTCCTACAATGAGCAGTTCTTC. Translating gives CASSLERDSYNEQFF.

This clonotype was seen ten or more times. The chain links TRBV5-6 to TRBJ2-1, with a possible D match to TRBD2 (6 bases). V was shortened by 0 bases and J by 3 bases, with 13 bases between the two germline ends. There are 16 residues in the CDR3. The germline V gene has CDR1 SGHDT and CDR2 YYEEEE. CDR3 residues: CASSLARDWLYNEQFF. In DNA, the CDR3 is TGTGCCAGCAGCTTGGCCAGGGACTGGCTCTACAATGAGCAGTTCTTC.

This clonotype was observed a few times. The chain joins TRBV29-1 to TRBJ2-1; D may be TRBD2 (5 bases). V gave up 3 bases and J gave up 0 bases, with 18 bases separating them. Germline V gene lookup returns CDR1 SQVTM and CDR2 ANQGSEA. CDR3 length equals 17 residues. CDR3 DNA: TGCAGCGTTGAGGACCGGGAACCCCCAAGCTCCTACAATGAGCAGTTCTTC. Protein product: CSVEDREPPSSYNEQFF.

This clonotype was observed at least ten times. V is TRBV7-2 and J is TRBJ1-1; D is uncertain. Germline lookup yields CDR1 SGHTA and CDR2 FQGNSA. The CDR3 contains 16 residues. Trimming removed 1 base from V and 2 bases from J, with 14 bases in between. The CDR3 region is CASSLDGFTVNTEAFF. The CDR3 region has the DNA TGTGCCAGCAGCTTAGATGGTTTCACGGTTAACACTGAAGCTTTCTTT.

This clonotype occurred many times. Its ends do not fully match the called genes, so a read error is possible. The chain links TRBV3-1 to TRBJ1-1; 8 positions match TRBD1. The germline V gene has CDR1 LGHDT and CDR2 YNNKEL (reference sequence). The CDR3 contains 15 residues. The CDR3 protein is CASRQGQGSSVEAFF. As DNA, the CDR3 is TGTGCCAGCAGACAAGGACAGGGTTCGAGTGTTGAAGCTTTCTTT.

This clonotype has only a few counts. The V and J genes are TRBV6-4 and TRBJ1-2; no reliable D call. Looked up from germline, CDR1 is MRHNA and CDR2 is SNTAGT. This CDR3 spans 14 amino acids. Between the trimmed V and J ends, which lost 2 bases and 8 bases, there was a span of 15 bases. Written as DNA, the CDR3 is TGTGCCAGCAGTGACGGAGCGGGAGCGGAGGGCTACACCTTC. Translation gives CASSDGAGAEGYTF.

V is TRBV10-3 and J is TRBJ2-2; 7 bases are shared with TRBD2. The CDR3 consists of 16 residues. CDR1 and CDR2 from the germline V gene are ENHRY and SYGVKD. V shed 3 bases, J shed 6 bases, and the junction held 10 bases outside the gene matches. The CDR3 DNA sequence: TGTGCCATCAGTGACCGGGGTTCGGCGGGAGCCGGGGAGCTGTTTTTT. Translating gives CAISDRGSAGAGELFF.

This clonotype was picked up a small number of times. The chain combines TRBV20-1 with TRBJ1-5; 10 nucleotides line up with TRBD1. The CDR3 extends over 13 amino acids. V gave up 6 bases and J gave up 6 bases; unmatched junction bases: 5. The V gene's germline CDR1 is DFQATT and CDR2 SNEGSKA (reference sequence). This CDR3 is CSAGGQGPQPQHF. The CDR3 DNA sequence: TGCAGTGCGGGGGGACAGGGGCCTCAGCCCCAGCATTTT.

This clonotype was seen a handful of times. CDR3 protein: CASGRDRHNEQFF. As DNA, the CDR3 is TGTGCCAGCGGAAGGGACAGGCACAATGAGCAGTTCTTC. The chain combines TRBV11-2 with TRBJ2-1, with TRBD1 matching over 8 bases. The CDR3 totals 13 residues. Germline lookup yields CDR1 SGHAT and CDR2 FQNNGV. V lost 8 bases to trimming and J lost 5 bases; unmatched junction nucleotides: 5.